The sequence of this T cell receptor (beta chain) was determined in a study of blood T cell repertoires in COVID-19. V was clipped by 1 base and J by 8 bases, with 15 bases between them. The V gene's germline CDR1 is LGHNA and CDR2 YSLEER. The CDR3 has 15 residues. Original data processing: Using reference gene primer amplification, nucleated cell counts were estimated. The assay was immunoSEQ multiplex PCR, and TCRdb's table has in-frame clones only and misses some. The V and J calls and clone size come from that table; D and trimming were worked out from the DNA. This sample has approximately 200,000 clones, with roughly 80% found just once. The study recruited people aged about 18 to 90 years across approximately 23 US areas. Symptom resolution, clearance, or two negative PCRs marked donors in Cohort 3 as recovered.

The specimen sequenced was PBMCs or T cells enriched from blood (not recorded which). The TCR comes from a man aged 60 to 69 who had recovered from COVID-19. The chain links TRBV4-3 to TRBJ1-3, with D possibly matching TRBD1 (6 bases). The chain's CDR3 is CASSQGTGFGDTIYF. The CDR3 nucleotides are TGCGCCAGCAGCCAAGGAACAGGGTTCGGGGACACCATATATTTT.